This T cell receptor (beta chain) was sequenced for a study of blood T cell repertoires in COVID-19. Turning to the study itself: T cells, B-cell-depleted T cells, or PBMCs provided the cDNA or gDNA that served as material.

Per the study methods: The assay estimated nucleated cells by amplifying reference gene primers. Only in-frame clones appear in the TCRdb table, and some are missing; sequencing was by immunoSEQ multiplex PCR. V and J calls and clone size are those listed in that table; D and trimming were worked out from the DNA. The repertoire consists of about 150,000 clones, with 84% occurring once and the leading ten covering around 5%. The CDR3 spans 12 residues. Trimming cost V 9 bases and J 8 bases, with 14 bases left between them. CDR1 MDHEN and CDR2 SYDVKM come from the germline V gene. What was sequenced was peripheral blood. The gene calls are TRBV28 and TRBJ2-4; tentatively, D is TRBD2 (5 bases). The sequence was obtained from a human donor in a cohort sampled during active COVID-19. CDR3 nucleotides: TGTGCCAGTGTCGATGGGAGTGACATTCAGTACTTC. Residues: CASVDGSDIQYF.